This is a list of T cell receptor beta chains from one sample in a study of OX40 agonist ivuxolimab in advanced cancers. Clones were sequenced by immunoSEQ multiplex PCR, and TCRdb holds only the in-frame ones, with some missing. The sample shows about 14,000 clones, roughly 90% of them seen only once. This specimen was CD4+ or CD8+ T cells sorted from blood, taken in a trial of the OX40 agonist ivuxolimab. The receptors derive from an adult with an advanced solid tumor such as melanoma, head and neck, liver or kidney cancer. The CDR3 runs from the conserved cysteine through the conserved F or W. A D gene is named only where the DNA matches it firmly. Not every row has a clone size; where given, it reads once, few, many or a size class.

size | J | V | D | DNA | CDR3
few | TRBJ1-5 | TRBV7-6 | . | TGTGCCAGCAGCCCCGCGTTAGGCCAGCCCCAGCATTTT | CASSPALGQPQHF
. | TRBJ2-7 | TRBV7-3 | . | TGTGCCAGCAGCCCGGGTGGGGGAGGCTACGAGCAGTACTTC | CASSPGGGGYEQYF
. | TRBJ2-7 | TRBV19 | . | TGTGCCAGTAGTATCGTGGAAAGACCCCACGAGCAGTACTTC | CASSIVERPHEQYF
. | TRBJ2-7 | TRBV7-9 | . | TGTGCCAGCAGCTTGGATACCTACGAGCAGTACTTC | CASSLDTYEQYF
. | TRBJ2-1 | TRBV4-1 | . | TGCGCCAGCCGCCAGGGTAATGAGCAGTTCTTC | CASRQGNEQFF
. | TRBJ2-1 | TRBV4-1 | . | TGCGCCAGCAGCCATCGGGGCCGGGAGAATGAGCAGTTCTTC | CASSHRGRENEQFF
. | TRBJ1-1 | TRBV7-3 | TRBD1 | TGTGCCAGCAGCGTCGGGACAGGGGGGAACACTGAAGCTTTCTTT | CASSVGTGGNTEAFF
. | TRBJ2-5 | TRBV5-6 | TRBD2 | TGTGCCAGCAGCTGGGGACTAGCGGGAGGAGAGACCCAGTACTTC | CASSWGLAGGETQYF
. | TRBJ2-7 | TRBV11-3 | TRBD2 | TGTGCCAGCAGCTTTCTAGCGGGGGTCGAGCAGTACTTC | CASSFLAGVEQYF
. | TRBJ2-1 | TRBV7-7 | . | TGTGCCAGCAGCTTTGGTCCCGCGGGAACCTACAATGAGCAGTTCTTC | CASSFGPAGTYNEQFF
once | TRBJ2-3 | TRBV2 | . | TGTGCCAGCAGTGAAACCGGGACTTATACGCAGTATTTT | CASSETGTYTQYF
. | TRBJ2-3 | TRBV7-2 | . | TGTGCCAGCAGCTTATACGGGAGAGGCTCGGATACGCAGTATTTT | CASSLYGRGSDTQYF
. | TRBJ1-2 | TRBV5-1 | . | TGCGCCAGCAGCTCTCAATTTTCAACAGGACTAGCTAACTATGGCTACACCTTC | CASSSQFSTGLANYGYTF
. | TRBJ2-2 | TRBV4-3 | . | TGCGCCAGCAGCCAAGTGCCCTGGGCAGCCTTAAACACCGGGGAGCTGTTTTTT | CASSQVPWAALNTGELFF
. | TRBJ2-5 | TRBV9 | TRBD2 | TGTGCCAGCAGCCCATCAAGCGGGGAAGAGACCCAGTACTTC | CASSPSSGEETQYF
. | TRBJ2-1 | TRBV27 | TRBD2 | TGTGCCAGCAGTTTAGGCGGGGGCTCCTACAATGAGCAGTTCTTC | CASSLGGGSYNEQFF
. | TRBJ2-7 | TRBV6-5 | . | TGTGCCAGCAGTCCCCTCCCCCGCCGCGAGCAGTACTTC | CASSPLPRREQYF
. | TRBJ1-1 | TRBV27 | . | TGTGCCAGCAGTCCCTGGAACAGCCCAGACACTGAAGCTTTCTTT | CASSPWNSPDTEAFF